The clone carrying this T cell receptor beta chain was observed a few times. Germline CDR1 is ENHRY and CDR2 is SYGVKD. V was pared by 3 bases and J by 5 bases, with 13 bases between. The CDR3 contains 14 residues. The sample originates from a study of blood T cell repertoires in COVID-19. About the study: The analysed material was cDNA or gDNA that came from T cells, B-cell-depleted T cells, or PBMCs.

Original handling: Cell counts per sample came from amplifying reference gene primers. Produced via immunoSEQ multiplex PCR; TCRdb's table is partial and in-frame only. From that table come the V and J calls and clone size; the DNA was used to work out D and trimming. The sample yields some 98,000 clones, about 80% seen once. The clonotype comes from a man between 70 and 80 years old with acute or convalescent COVID-19. V and J are TRBV10-3 and TRBJ1-1, with D tentatively TRBD1 (5 bases). Sample: peripheral blood. The CDR3 DNA follows: TGTGCCATCAGTGAAGGGACTATGGGGACTGAAGCTTTCTTT. Its protein product is CAISEGTMGTEAFF.